The rows below give T cell receptor beta chains drawn from one sample of a study of control samples from healthy donors and cancer patients. TCRdb keeps only in-frame clones here, not all; method: immunoSEQ multiplex PCR. There are some 130,000 clones in the sample; around 96% occur only once, and 3.6% lies in the top ten. The source material was blood. The receptor set was obtained from a man aged 25-45 years in good health. The CDR3 runs from the conserved cysteine through the conserved F or W. The D gene is left open where the match is weak. Expanded clones are given a class, and other clones once, few, many or no size at all.

V: TRBV4-3
size: -
J: TRBJ1-1
D: -
CDR3: CASSQTGNTEAFF
DNA: TGCGCCAGCAGCCAGACAGGGAACACTGAAGCTTTCTTT

V: TRBV4-2
size: -
J: TRBJ1-4
D: -
CDR3: CASRRPGATNEKLFF
DNA: TGTGCCAGCAGACGCCCCGGGGCAACTAATGAAAAACTGTTTTTT

V: TRBV19
size: once
J: TRBJ1-5
D: -
CDR3: CASSMGQRVSNQPQHF
DNA: TGTGCCAGTAGTATGGGACAACGGGTTAGCAATCAGCCCCAGCATTTT

V: TRBV4-1
size: -
J: TRBJ2-3
D: TRBD2
CDR3: CASRPGTSGGLDTQYF
DNA: TGCGCCAGCAGGCCCGGGACTAGCGGGGGGTTGGATACGCAGTATTTT

V: TRBV14
size: -
J: TRBJ1-2
D: -
CDR3: CASSRTYPAHYGYTF
DNA: TGTGCCAGCAGCCGGACGTACCCTGCACACTATGGCTACACCTTC

V: TRBV7-9
size: -
J: TRBJ1-1
D: TRBD1
CDR3: CASSLDVTGGTEAFF
DNA: TGTGCCAGCAGCTTAGACGTGACAGGGGGGACTGAAGCTTTCTTT

V: TRBV24-1
size: -
J: TRBJ2-3
D: TRBD2
CDR3: CATSDPSGGRTDTQYF
DNA: TGTGCCACCAGTGATCCTAGCGGGGGGCGCACAGATACGCAGTATTTT

V: TRBV6-5
size: few
J: TRBJ2-1
D: TRBD2
CDR3: CASSYSWRGVGNEQFF
DNA: TGTGCCAGCAGTTACTCTTGGCGGGGGGTCGGCAATGAGCAGTTCTTC

V: TRBV6-5
size: -
J: TRBJ2-7
D: TRBD1
CDR3: CASSSPGQGAYEQYF
DNA: TGTGCCAGCAGTTCCCCGGGACAGGGGGCCTACGAGCAGTACTTC

V: TRBV9
size: -
J: TRBJ2-1
D: -
CDR3: CASSVGRGDNEQFF
DNA: TGTGCCAGCAGCGTAGGCAGGGGAGACAATGAGCAGTTCTTC

V: TRBV7-8
size: -
J: TRBJ2-7
D: TRBD1
CDR3: CASSLGLGTGDYEQYF
DNA: TGTGCCAGCAGCTTGGGACTCGGGACAGGGGACTACGAGCAGTACTTC

V: TRBV2
size: -
J: TRBJ2-3
D: -
CDR3: CASSAWGSTDTQYF
DNA: TGTGCCAGCAGTGCATGGGGAAGCACAGATACGCAGTATTTT

V: TRBV29-1
size: -
J: TRBJ1-2
D: -
CDR3: CSEGERNYGYTF
DNA: TGCAGCGAGGGGGAGAGGAACTATGGCTACACCTTC

V: TRBV5-1
size: -
J: TRBJ1-3
D: -
CDR3: CASSSHSSGGNSGNTIYF
DNA: TGCGCCAGCAGCTCGCACTCTTCGGGGGGGAACTCTGGAAACACCATATATTTT

V: TRBV6-1
size: -
J: TRBJ2-7
D: -
CDR3: CASSEAGPGSGYEQYF
DNA: TGTGCCAGCAGTGAAGCGGGGCCGGGATCGGGCTACGAGCAGTACTTC

V: TRBV5-5
size: -
J: TRBJ2-7
D: TRBD1
CDR3: CASNSGTGPYEQYF
DNA: TGTGCCAGCAACTCCGGGACAGGGCCCTACGAGCAGTACTTC

V: TRBV14
size: -
J: TRBJ2-1
D: TRBD1
CDR3: CASSHGPGQGFSVRDNEQFF
DNA: TGTGCCAGCAGCCACGGCCCCGGACAGGGATTTAGCGTACGAGACAATGAGCAGTTCTTC

V: TRBV6-5
size: -
J: TRBJ1-6
D: -
CDR3: CASTEGDYNSPLHF
DNA: TGTGCCAGCACCGAGGGAGATTATAATTCACCCCTCCACTTT

V: TRBV5-8
size: -
J: TRBJ1-5
D: -
CDR3: CASSFRRGGQPQHF
DNA: TGTGCCAGCAGTTTTCGGCGGGGGGGGCAGCCCCAGCATTTT

V: TRBV5-6
size: -
J: TRBJ1-1
D: TRBD1
CDR3: CASSFGQGYTEAFF
DNA: TGTGCCAGCAGCTTCGGACAGGGTTACACTGAAGCTTTCTTT

V: TRBV2
size: -
J: TRBJ2-5
D: -
CDR3: CASICTETQYF
DNA: TGTGCCAGCATTTGTACGGAGACCCAGTACTTC

V: TRBV4-2
size: -
J: TRBJ1-6
D: TRBD1
CDR3: CASSLTGGSSSPLHF
DNA: TGTGCCAGCAGCCTCACAGGGGGCTCAAGTTCACCCCTCCACTTT

V: TRBV7-9
size: -
J: TRBJ1-3
D: -
CDR3: CASSWTASSGNTIYF
DNA: TGTGCCAGCAGCTGGACGGCTTCCTCTGGAAACACCATATATTTT

V: TRBV20-1
size: -
J: TRBJ2-5
D: TRBD2
CDR3: CSASRRRGVQETQYF
DNA: TGCAGTGCTAGTAGAAGGCGGGGGGTCCAAGAGACCCAGTACTTC

V: TRBV11-3
size: many
J: TRBJ2-7
D: TRBD1
CDR3: CASSLGQGASYEQYF
DNA: TGTGCCAGCAGCTTAGGCCAGGGGGCTTCTTACGAGCAGTACTTC

V: TRBV3-1/TRBV3-2
size: -
J: TRBJ1-4
D: -
CDR3: CASSPSNPFLGRENEKLFF
DNA: TGTGCCAGCAGCCCGAGCAACCCTTTTTTGGGCCGCGAAAATGAAAAACTGTTTTTT

V: TRBV7-9
size: -
J: TRBJ1-4
D: -
CDR3: CASSLAVEIPLKEKLFF
DNA: TGTGCCAGCAGCTTAGCGGTGGAGATTCCATTGAAGGAAAAACTGTTTTTT

V: TRBV11-2
size: once
J: TRBJ2-7
D: -
CDR3: CASSAMRQKGEQYF
DNA: TGTGCCAGCAGCGCGATGAGGCAAAAAGGCGAGCAGTACTTC

V: TRBV4-2
size: -
J: TRBJ1-2
D: TRBD1
CDR3: CASSQDEGAPGYGYTF
DNA: TGTGCCAGCAGCCAAGATGAGGGGGCGCCCGGCTATGGCTACACCTTC

V: TRBV7-2
size: once
J: TRBJ2-6
D: -
CDR3: CASRETGLLSGANVLTF
DNA: TGTGCCAGCAGAGAGACAGGACTACTCTCTGGGGCCAACGTCCTGACTTTC

V: TRBV9
size: -
J: TRBJ2-5
D: TRBD2
CDR3: CASSPRTSGGLGETQYF
DNA: TGTGCCAGCAGCCCCCGGACTAGCGGGGGGTTAGGGGAGACCCAGTACTTC

V: TRBV19
size: -
J: TRBJ2-3
D: TRBD2
CDR3: CASTRRGTSGGADTQYF
DNA: TGTGCCAGTACCCGAAGGGGGACTAGCGGGGGGGCAGATACGCAGTATTTT

V: TRBV25-1
size: -
J: TRBJ2-6
D: -
CDR3: CASSGTGPSGANVLTF
DNA: TGTGCCAGCAGTGGTACAGGGCCCTCTGGGGCCAACGTCCTGACTTTC

V: TRBV3-1/TRBV3-2
size: -
J: TRBJ2-1
D: -
CDR3: CASSSPVGDNEQFF
DNA: TGTGCCAGCAGCTCGCCCGTCGGGGATAATGAGCAGTTCTTC

V: TRBV7-9
size: few
J: TRBJ2-1
D: TRBD1
CDR3: CAFRGDRGLREQFF
DNA: TGTGCCTTCAGAGGGGACAGGGGGCTCCGTGAGCAGTTCTTC

V: TRBV5-1
size: -
J: TRBJ2-2
D: TRBD2
CDR3: CASGLAGTAPGELFF
DNA: TGCGCCAGCGGACTAGCGGGGACGGCCCCCGGGGAGCTGTTTTTT

V: TRBV18
size: -
J: TRBJ1-2
D: -
CDR3: CASSPADGYGYTF
DNA: TGTGCCAGCTCACCAGCGGACGGCTATGGCTACACCTTC

V: TRBV29-1
size: -
J: TRBJ1-2
D: TRBD1
CDR3: CSVETGTLYGYTF
DNA: TGCAGCGTTGAGACAGGGACGCTCTATGGCTACACCTTC

V: TRBV19
size: -
J: TRBJ2-6
D: -
CDR3: CASSISDGSGANVLTF
DNA: TGTGCCAGTAGTATCTCGGACGGGTCTGGGGCCAACGTCCTGACTTTC

V: TRBV7-2
size: -
J: TRBJ2-7
D: TRBD1
CDR3: CASSLQGAYEQYF
DNA: TGTGCCAGCAGCTTACAGGGGGCGTACGAGCAGTACTTC

V: TRBV6-6
size: -
J: TRBJ2-5
D: TRBD2
CDR3: CASSWTSQETQYF
DNA: TGTGCCAGCAGTTGGACTAGCCAAGAGACCCAGTACTTC

V: TRBV2
size: -
J: TRBJ2-5
D: -
CDR3: CASSGERAETQYF
DNA: TGTGCCAGCAGTGGGGAAAGGGCAGAGACCCAGTACTTC

V: TRBV5-1
size: -
J: TRBJ1-3
D: -
CDR3: CASSTGRYPGNTIYF
DNA: TGCGCCAGCAGCACTGGAAGATACCCTGGAAACACCATATATTTT

V: TRBV21-1
size: -
J: TRBJ1-5
D: -
CDR3: CASSKEMADYSNQPQHF
DNA: TGTGCCAGCAGCAAAGAAATGGCGGATTATAGCAATCAGCCCCAGCATTTT

V: TRBV6-1
size: once
J: TRBJ1-4
D: -
CDR3: CASSELQGGYSNEKLFF
DNA: TGTGCCAGCAGTGAGTTACAGGGCGGATACTCTAATGAAAAACTGTTTTTT

V: TRBV29-1
size: -
J: TRBJ1-2
D: -
CDR3: CGDIEPAGYTF
DNA: TGCGGCGATATCGAGCCGGCTGGCTACACCTTC

V: TRBV4-3
size: -
J: TRBJ1-6
D: -
CDR3: CASSHEYRDSSPLHF
DNA: TGCGCCAGCAGCCATGAATACAGGGATTCGTCACCCCTCCACTTT

V: TRBV4-1
size: -
J: TRBJ1-6
D: TRBD1
CDR3: CASSHEGQGVISYNSPLHF
DNA: TGCGCCAGCAGCCATGAGGGACAGGGGGTTATCTCCTATAATTCACCCCTCCACTTT

V: TRBV11-2
size: -
J: TRBJ2-5
D: -
CDR3: CASSLMGQTQYF
DNA: TGTGCCAGCAGCTTAATGGGTCAGACCCAGTACTTC

V: TRBV5-8
size: -
J: TRBJ1-2
D: TRBD1
CDR3: CASSLATGSLYGYTF
DNA: TGTGCCAGCAGCTTGGCGACAGGGAGTCTCTATGGCTACACCTTC

V: TRBV7-8
size: -
J: TRBJ1-5
D: -
CDR3: CASSSGGNQPQHF
DNA: TGTGCCAGCAGTTCAGGGGGCAATCAGCCCCAGCATTTT

V: TRBV30
size: -
J: TRBJ1-4
D: -
CDR3: CAWSSQDRRNEKLFF
DNA: TGTGCCTGGAGCTCCCAAGACAGGAGAAATGAAAAACTGTTTTTT

V: TRBV5-8
size: -
J: TRBJ2-7
D: -
CDR3: CASSPLGGAYEQYF
DNA: TGTGCCAGCAGCCCCCTTGGAGGGGCCTACGAGCAGTACTTC